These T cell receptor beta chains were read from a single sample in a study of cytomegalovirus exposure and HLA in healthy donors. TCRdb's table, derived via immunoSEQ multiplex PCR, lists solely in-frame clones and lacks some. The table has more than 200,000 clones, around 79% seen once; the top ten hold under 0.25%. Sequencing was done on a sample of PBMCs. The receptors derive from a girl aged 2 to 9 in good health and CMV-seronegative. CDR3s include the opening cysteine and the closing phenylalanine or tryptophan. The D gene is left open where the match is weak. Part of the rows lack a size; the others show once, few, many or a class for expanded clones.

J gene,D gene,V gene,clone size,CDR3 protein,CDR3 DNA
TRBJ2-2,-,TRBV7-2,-,CASSSDSRNGGELFF,TGTGCCAGCAGCTCAGACAGTAGGAACGGCGGGGAGCTGTTTTTT
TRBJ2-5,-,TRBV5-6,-,CASSLAGRLFGPETQYF,-
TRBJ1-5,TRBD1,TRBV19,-,CASSMAGQTNQPQHF,TGTGCCAGTAGTATGGCGGGACAGACGAATCAGCCCCAGCATTTT
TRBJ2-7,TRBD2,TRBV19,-,CASSPGGSSYEQYF,TGTGCCAGTAGTCCCGGGGGGAGCTCCTACGAGCAGTACTTC
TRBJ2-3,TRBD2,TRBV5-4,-,CASSSGLAGRNTQYF,TGTGCCAGCAGCTCGGGACTAGCGGGGAGGAATACGCAGTATTTT
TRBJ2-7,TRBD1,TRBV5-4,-,CASSRDSYEQYF,TGTGCCAGCAGCCGGGACAGCTACGAGCAGTACTTC
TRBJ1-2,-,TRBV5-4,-,CASSGGAGKYGYTF,TGTGCCAGCAGCGGCGGTGCGGGGAAATATGGCTACACCTTC
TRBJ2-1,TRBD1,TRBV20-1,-,CSGDRGNEQFF,TGCAGTGGGGACAGGGGTAATGAGCAGTTCTTC
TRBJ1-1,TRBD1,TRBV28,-,CASTPTQGESTEAFF,TGTGCCAGCACCCCAACTCAGGGGGAATCCACTGAAGCTTTCTTT
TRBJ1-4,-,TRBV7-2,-,CASSLLGGATNEKLFF,TGTGCCAGCAGCTTGTTAGGGGGTGCAACTAATGAAAAACTGTTTTTT
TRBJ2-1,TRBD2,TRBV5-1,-,CASRGLAGVEQFF,TGCGCCAGCAGGGGACTAGCGGGAGTTGAGCAGTTCTTC
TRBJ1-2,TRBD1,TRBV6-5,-,CAIAMGQGGTGGYTF,TGTGCCATCGCAATGGGACAGGGGGGAACGGGTGGCTACACCTTC
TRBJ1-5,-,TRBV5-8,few,CASSLRTAASQPQHF,TGTGCCAGCAGCTTGAGGACAGCAGCGAGTCAGCCCCAGCATTTT
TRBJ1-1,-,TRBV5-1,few,CASSLVGRSTEAFF,TGCGCCAGCAGCTTGGTTGGGAGGAGCACTGAAGCTTTCTTT
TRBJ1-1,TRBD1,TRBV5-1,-,CASSSGQGSALVVNTEAFF,TGCGCCAGCAGCTCCGGACAGGGGTCCGCCCTGGTGGTGAACACTGAAGCTTTCTTT
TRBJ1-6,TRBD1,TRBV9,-,CASSLTGQGVSPLHF,TGTGCCAGCAGCCTTACGGGACAGGGGGTATCACCCCTCCACTTT
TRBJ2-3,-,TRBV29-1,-,CSVVGIFIDTQYF,TGCAGCGTTGTCGGGATTTTTATCGATACGCAGTATTTT
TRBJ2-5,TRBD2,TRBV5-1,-,CASSQGPPSGTQYF,TGCGCCAGCAGCCAGGGACCCCCTAGCGGGACCCAGTACTTC
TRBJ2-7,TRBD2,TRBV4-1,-,CASSRTRLAEGGGRVSYEQYF,TGCGCCAGCAGTCGCACCCGACTAGCGGAGGGGGGCGGGAGGGTGTCCTACGAGCAGTACTTC
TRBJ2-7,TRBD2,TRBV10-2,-,CASSEWRGDYEQYF,TGCGCCAGCAGTGAATGGCGGGGGGACTACGAGCAGTACTTC
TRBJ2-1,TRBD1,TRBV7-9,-,CASSLSGQGFRNEQFF,TGTGCCAGCAGCTTATCCGGACAGGGGTTTAGAAATGAGCAGTTCTTC
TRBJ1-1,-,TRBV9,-,CASSAPTLQGPNTEAFF,TGTGCCAGCAGCGCCCCTACGCTCCAGGGCCCGAACACTGAAGCTTTCTTT
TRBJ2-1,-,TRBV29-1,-,CSVAGGSSSYNEQFF,TGCAGCGTTGCCGGAGGGTCAAGCTCCTACAATGAGCAGTTCTTC